The subject of this entry is one T cell receptor beta chain. The CDR3 has 14 amino acids. V lost 2 bases, J lost 3 bases, and 11 bases lay in between. In germline, CDR1 is MNHEY, CDR2 SVGAGI. These data belong to a study of OX40 agonist ivuxolimab in advanced cancers. Study-level information: Patients received ivuxolimab, an intravenous treatment, every 2 weeks at 0.01 to 10 mg/kg. Anti-PD-1, anti-PD-L1 or anti-CTLA-4 therapy given earlier was allowed, and around 40% had some.

Assay: immunoSEQ multiplex PCR; the TCRdb copy retains only in-frame clones and omits some. This sample has some 50,000 clones, with about 88% found just once. The rearrangement joins TRBV6-5 to TRBJ2-7; D uncertain. The receptor comes from an adult with an advanced solid tumor such as melanoma, head and neck, liver or kidney cancer. The sample was CD4+ or CD8+ T cells sorted from blood, taken in a trial of the OX40 agonist ivuxolimab. CDR3 DNA sequence: TGTGCCAGCAGTTACGGGGTTAGCCACTACGAGCAGTACTTC. Protein product: CASSYGVSHYEQYF.